This is a list of T cell receptor beta chains from one sample in a study of tumor and adjacent non-tumor tissue in lung cancer. TCRdb re-called the multiplex PCR reads with MiXCR, one entry per CDR3 protein. This sample has around 100,000 distinct CDR3 sequences, with 65% found just once. Sequencing input: distant non-tumor lung tissue. All receptors derive from a man aged 25 to 45 with non-small cell lung cancer. Each CDR3 is given with its conserved first and last residue. Fields, in order: clone size, J gene, V gene, D gene, CDR3 protein, CDR3 DNA. The D gene is left open where the match is weak. Clone size is stated in some rows and not others, as once, few, many or a class when expanded.

NA | TRBJ2-1 | TRBV11-3 | TRBD2 | CASSPRNSGEQFF | TGTGCCAGCAGCCCTCGTAATAGCGGGGAGCAGTTCTTC
NA | TRBJ1-2 | TRBV12-3/TRBV12-4 | TRBD1 | CDSSSGTGGAYGYTF | TGTGACAGCAGTTCCGGGACAGGGGGCGCATATGGCTACACCTTC
NA | TRBJ2-1 | TRBV20-1 | TRBD2 | CSALDMLTSGRGQQFF | TGCAGTGCTTTAGATATGCTGACTAGCGGGAGAGGACAGCAGTTCTTC
NA | TRBJ2-1 | TRBV11-2 | TRBD2 | CASKSWSLSSGTNVQFF | TGTGCCAGCAAATCCTGGAGTTTGAGTAGCGGGACTAATGTGCAGTTCTTC
many | TRBJ1-2 | TRBV7-9 | NA | CASSPDSSGGYTF | TGTGCCAGCAGCCCGGACTCGAGTGGCGGCTACACCTTC
many | TRBJ2-4 | TRBV20-1 | TRBD2 | CSGEMLAGKGAKNIQYF | TGCAGTGGTGAGATGCTAGCGGGAAAGGGGGCCAAAAACATTCAGTACTTC
NA | TRBJ1-5 | TRBV20-1 | NA | CSVRATGPYQPHHF | TGCAGTGTTAGAGCCACCGGGCCTTATCAGCCCCACCATTTT
few | TRBJ2-3 | TRBV28 | TRBD1 | CASTGQEGNTQYF | TGTGCCAGCACGGGACAGGAGGGGAATACGCAGTATTTT
NA | TRBJ2-1 | TRBV7-9 | TRBD1 | CASSSTLDRASYNEQFF | TGTGCCAGCAGCTCCACGCTTGACAGGGCTTCCTACAATGAGCAGTTCTTC
NA | TRBJ2-2 | TRBV11-2 | TRBD2 | CANKSSGSGGSGELFF | TGTGCCAACAAGAGTAGCGGGAGTGGCGGCTCTGGGGAGCTGTTTTTT
NA | TRBJ2-5 | TRBV4-2 | NA | CASSQDGRQEGETQYF | TGTGCCAGCAGTCAAGATGGGAGACAGGAGGGAGAGACCCAGTACTTC
many | TRBJ2-7 | TRBV11-2 | TRBD1 | CASSFGTGVTYEQYF | TGTGCCAGCAGCTTCGGGACAGGGGTTACCTACGAGCAGTACTTC
NA | TRBJ2-6 | TRBV20-1 | NA | CSASPGANVLTF | TGCAGTGCTAGTCCTGGGGCCAATGTCCTGACTTTC
NA | TRBJ2-1 | TRBV11-2 | NA | CASSQTDKRFF | TGTGCCAGCAGCCAGACTGATAAGCGGTTCTTC
NA | TRBJ2-2 | TRBV11-2 | TRBD1 | CASSGRDRVATGQLSF | TGTGCCAGCAGTGGACGGGACAGGGTGGCCACCGGGCAGCTGTCTTTT
NA | TRBJ2-3 | TRBV29-1 | NA | CIVYGGITDTLYF | TGCATCGTTTATGGGGGAATCACAGATACGCTGTATTTT
many | TRBJ2-7 | TRBV12-3/TRBV12-4 | NA | CASSFIGMGYEQYF | TGTGCCAGCAGTTTTATAGGGATGGGGTACGAGCAGTACTTC
NA | TRBJ2-1 | TRBV2 | NA | CAKGGEGANEQFF | TGTGCCAAAGGGGGGGAGGGGGCCAATGAGCAGTTCTTC
NA | TRBJ1-3 | TRBV29-1 | NA | CSVRDVLFGNTIYF | TGCAGCGTTAGGGACGTCCTCTTTGGTAACACAATATATTTT
few | TRBJ2-7 | TRBV11-2 | TRBD2 | CASSLDLAVPREQYF | TGTGCCAGCAGCTTAGATCTAGCGGTACCTAGGGAGCAGTACTTC
medium-sized | TRBJ1-6 | TRBV11-1 | NA | CASSLGFGGNDSPLHF | TGTGCCAGCAGCTTGGGGTTTGGAGGGAACGATTCACCCCTCCACTTT
once | TRBJ2-3 | TRBV5-6 | TRBD2 | CASNPGGGVLADTQYF | TGTGCCAGCAACCCCGGGGGGGGAGTTCTGGCAGATACGCAGTATTTT
NA | TRBJ2-7 | TRBV4-1 | NA | CPSSQVKDYEQCF | TGCCCCAGCAGCCAAGTTAAGGACTACGAGCAGTGCTTC
NA | TRBJ2-3 | TRBV25-1 | TRBD2 | CASSGYGLAGADTQYF | TGTGCCAGCAGCGGTTACGGACTAGCGGGAGCTGATACGCAGTATTTT
NA | TRBJ2-2 | TRBV11-2 | NA | CARSTLRTGPNTGELFF | TGTGCCAGGAGCACCCTCCGAACGGGACCTAACACCGGGGAGCTGTTTTTT
NA | TRBJ1-1 | TRBV6-5 | NA | CASSSYREDNEAFF | TGCGCCAGCAGCTCCTACAGGGAGGACAATGAAGCTTTCTTT
NA | TRBJ2-2 | TRBV4-1 | TRBD2 | CANSQLASGRSGELFF | TGCGCCAACAGCCAACTGGCTAGCGGGAGGTCCGGGGAGCTGTTTTTT
many | TRBJ2-3 | TRBV12-3/TRBV12-4 | NA | CASSFRGSTDTQYF | TGTGCCAGCAGTTTTAGGGGCTCCACAGATACGCAGTATTTT
NA | TRBJ2-3 | TRBV14 | NA | CASSQRQLGSTNTQYF | TGTGCCAGTAGCCAACGACAATTAGGGAGCACAAATACGCAGTATTTT
few | TRBJ1-2 | TRBV5-1 | TRBD1 | CASSLLSGTGGGYTF | TGCGCCAGCAGCCTCCTGTCGGGGACAGGCGGCGGCTACACCTTC
few | TRBJ2-5 | TRBV5-1 | TRBD1 | CASSPTGGEETQYF | TGCGCCAGCAGCCCGACAGGGGGCGAAGAGACCCAGTACTTC
NA | TRBJ2-3 | TRBV11-1 | NA | CASSLLVSDTHYF | TGTGCCAGCAGCTTGCTAGTGTCAGATACGCACTATTTT
few | TRBJ2-7 | TRBV4-1 | NA | CASSRMPKGRTLTYEQYF | TGCGCCAGCAGCCGCATGCCTAAGGGCCGGACACTTACTTACGAGCAGTACTTC
NA | TRBJ1-5 | TRBV6-5 | NA | CASSYSGGPLGNQPQHF | TGTGCCAGCAGTTACTCGGGGGGGCCCCTAGGCAATCAGCCCCAGCATTTT
NA | TRBJ1-1 | TRBV11-2 | NA | CANSFYDGEASF | TGTGCCAACAGCTTCTATGACGGTGAAGCTTCCTTT
NA | TRBJ2-1 | TRBV12-5 | TRBD1 | CVSGYRQGPRNEQFF | TGTGTTAGTGGTTACAGACAGGGGCCGCGGAATGAGCAGTTCTTC
many | TRBJ1-1 | TRBV6-6 | TRBD1 | CASSYRTDRAEAFF | TGTGCCAGCAGTTACAGAACCGACAGGGCTGAAGCTTTCTTT
medium-sized | TRBJ2-1 | TRBV4-2 | TRBD2 | CASSQHPHSGGTYNEQFF | TGTGCCAGCAGCCAACACCCTCATAGCGGGGGGACCTACAATGAGCAGTTCTTC
once | TRBJ2-2 | TRBV20-1 | TRBD1 | CSAQGGTGELSF | TGCAGCGCACAGGGGGGCACCGGTGAGTTGTCTTTT
once | TRBJ1-5 | TRBV11-2 | TRBD1 | CASSLDRGSNQPQHF | TGTGCCAGCAGCCTGGACAGGGGAAGCAATCAGCCCCAGCATTTT
NA | TRBJ2-5 | TRBV5-5 | NA | CARKKGDQETQYF | TGTGCCAGGAAGAAGGGGGACCAAGAGACCCAGTACTTC
NA | TRBJ2-2 | TRBV4-1 | NA | CASSPLTGTGGLFF | TGCGCCAGCAGCCCCCTGACAGGGACCGGGGGGCTGTTTTTT
many | TRBJ1-2 | TRBV10-2 | NA | CASSQQDNYGYTF | TGCGCCAGCAGTCAACAGGATAACTATGGCTACACCTTC
NA | TRBJ2-3 | TRBV5-6 | TRBD2 | CASNLALAGLWDTQYF | TGTGCCAGCAACTTGGCTTTAGCGGGCCTCTGGGATACGCAGTATTTT
NA | TRBJ2-1 | TRBV20-1 | NA | CSALAGSSVPHEQFF | TGCAGTGCCCTGGCCGGGAGTAGCGTTCCCCATGAGCAGTTCTTC
NA | TRBJ2-3 | TRBV7-8 | NA | CASSSRRLAPRDTQYF | TGTGCCAGCAGCTCGCGCCGCCTAGCCCCAAGAGATACGCAGTATTTT
many | TRBJ1-3 | TRBV12-3/TRBV12-4 | NA | CASSDGPDSGNTIYF | TGTGCCAGCAGTGACGGGCCTGACTCTGGAAACACCATATATTTT
few | TRBJ2-1 | TRBV7-8 | NA | CASSLEGGGLGVNEQFF | TGTGCCAGCAGCTTAGAGGGGGGGGGTCTAGGCGTCAATGAGCAGTTCTTC
many | TRBJ2-7 | TRBV6-1 | NA | CASSEVAHDTYEQYF | TGTGCCAGCAGTGAAGTTGCCCACGACACCTACGAGCAGTACTTC
NA | TRBJ2-3 | TRBV29-1 | NA | CSVGRAGTDTQYF | TGCAGCGTTGGAAGAGCGGGCACAGATACGCAGTATTTT
NA | TRBJ2-3 | TRBV7-3 | NA | CASSEAGPTDTQYF | TGTGCCAGCAGCGAGGCGGGGCCCACAGATACGCAGTATTTT
NA | TRBJ1-1 | TRBV11-2 | NA | CAISLSRYTEALF | TGTGCCATCAGCTTGAGCCGCTACACTGAAGCTCTCTTT
NA | TRBJ2-5 | TRBV20-1 | NA | CSGLASPQEIQYF | TGCAGTGGGCTAGCGTCCCCACAAGAGATCCAGTACTTC
NA | TRBJ1-5 | TRBV11-2 | NA | CASSLVAGSHTQHF | TGTGCCAGCAGCTTAGTGGCAGGGAGCCATACGCAGCATTTT
NA | TRBJ2-5 | TRBV11-2 | NA | CASSISGVQYF | TGTGCCAGCAGCATCAGCGGAGTTCAGTACTTC